The source of this T cell receptor beta chain is a study of cytomegalovirus exposure and HLA in healthy donors (dated by TCRdb to the late 2010s). Some background on the complete study: According to an earlier analysis of several hundred of the donors, some 180 million T cells yielded over 90 million unique TCR beta sequences and about 280 Gb of sequence data. In a later analysis, previously published TCR beta repertoires from several hundred donors were re-analyzed and high-resolution HLA genotyping was added so that TCR occurrence patterns could be studied. All discovery cohort repertoires had been generated on a single sequencing platform. To predict cytomegalovirus infection status, the study brought together high-throughput TCR immunosequencing, statistical association of individual TCRs with disease status, and machine learning. Among around 400 genotyped donors of the cohort, an average of around 220,000 unique TCR beta nucleotide sequences was sequenced per donor, of which approximately 19% were non-productive. An earlier analysis of more than 450 of the donors used high-throughput TCR beta sequencing to judge whether each TCR beta V gene segment behaved as functional or pseudogenic. The study aimed to test whether signatures of past pathogen exposure could be identified by cataloging public T cell receptors. Typing coverage varied by locus: roughly 629-640 donors for A, B, C, DRB1 and DQB1; 522 for DQA1; 606 for DPA1; around 450 for DPB1. In the later analysis, no new phenotypic data were used to find candidate immune exposures; instead, reliance was placed on TCR beta sequences and their occurrence across donors. Both class I and class II loci were covered by HLA typing, at four-digit resolution. Alongside the repertoire data, information on donor age, sex, ethnicity and CMV serostatus was compiled. The genetic ancestry cluster associated with self-reported Caucasian donors included about 84% of the 398 genotyped donors. A separate validation cohort of 100 to 150 different subjects was used in addition to the approximately 700-subject first cohort. Around 320 gigabases of sequencing data and roughly 90 million unique TCR sequences were included in an early release covering roughly 600 HLA-typed donors. Roughly five DR-DQ haplotypes were handled as single units for association and clustering, since linkage in the cohort was strong. The study profiled the T cell repertoires of around 700 subjects by immunosequencing and related them to cytomegalovirus serostatus. A later genetic analysis took genome-wide SNP genotypes for about 55% of the 666 donors and used that subset as a discovery cohort. Paper-wide results and their limitations: In a later analysis, HLA-associated TCR beta chains showed more clonal expansion and lower generation probabilities than non-associated chains that were equally common. In this cohort, only TCR beta chains were sequenced, and detectable features were limited by the absence of alpha or paired-chain data. In a later analysis, the rate of TCR association differed among HLA loci, with DRB1 alleles having the most associated TCRs and HLA-C alleles having the fewest. Linkage disequilibrium might explain the correlated functional status among segregating V segments, but an unknown experimental factor could not be excluded. Most CMV-associated TCR beta chains appeared to be HLA-restricted in a later analysis, and the HLA associations seemed to be driven largely by CMV exposure. A cluster of highly shared sequence variants was judged likely to be a technical artifact of the sequencing pipeline. Because HLA typing was missing for some donors at each locus, association tests included only the typed subset. A further reported finding was that TCR beta sequences accurately predicted the HLA-A and HLA-B alleles for most subjects in the first cohort. Some IMGT-functional V segments, including TRBV6-2 and TRBV6-3, could not be distinguished by the 87-base-pair reads and were therefore excluded. Cytomegalovirus status was reported to be diagnosed by the classifier with high specificity and sensitivity in both the original and validation cohorts. Because counts were too low, about 18 rarely observed V segments, including chromosome 9 orphons, were left out of the earlier analysis of approximately 580 of the donors. Most TCR sequences were observed very rarely across donors, whereas some public TCRs were present in many individuals. A later analysis reported that several top co-occurrence clusters appeared linked to parvovirus B19, influenza, CMV and Epstein-Barr virus. When HLA alleles, especially DR and DQ, strongly co-occurred, attributing TCR associations to individual alleles was difficult. In the study, some 160 TCR beta chains were listed as associated with cytomegalovirus. Broadly in line with IMGT annotations, most TCR beta V segments showed up in productive rearrangements about 87% or about 30% of the time in an earlier analysis of around 550 of the donors. A later genetic analysis reported fewer N-insertions in productive TCRs among donors in an Asian-associated ancestry cluster than the approximately 670-donor mean. Immune exposure information for the cohort was limited to CMV serostatus. A later genetic analysis associated a missense DCLRE1C variant with V-gene and J-gene trimming of TCR beta chains, and an independent cohort replicated the association. In vitro tests confirmed that a few of the cytomegalovirus-associated TCR beta chains recognize cytomegalovirus antigens. The authors suggested that the approach could potentially be extended to other disease states and immunological phenotypes. Sequencing depth was assumed to be roughly uniform across donors in the presence/absence analyses, though that assumption may not hold. In a later analysis, around 15,000 TCR beta sequences were associated with specific HLA alleles at a false discovery rate of 0.05.

The cohort was made up of about 610 healthy bone marrow donors. Cohort members were all nominally healthy when sampled, although unrecorded immune exposures were likely present. The donor tested CMV seronegative, placing the donor among the roughly 400 seronegative members of the cohort. A peripheral blood sample was provided by each donor, and peripheral blood mononuclear cells were used for TCR beta sequencing. The Qiagen DNeasy Blood Extraction Kit was used to extract genomic DNA from the blood cell samples. Libraries were constructed by the immunoSEQ multiplex PCR assay. The multiplex PCR relied on a mix of 60 forward primers for TCR Vbeta segments and 13 reverse primers for TCR Jbeta segments. Amplification of the CDR3 region of rearranged TCR beta genes was performed with a multiplex PCR assay on genomic DNA. On the Illumina HiSeq System, the amplified TCR beta libraries were sequenced as 87-base-pair reads. The paper's data handling went like this. Across the 670 or so repertoires, a later analysis counted roughly 77 million unique TCR beta chains, 9 million to 14 million of which were shared by at least two donors. A nearest-neighbor algorithm error-corrected the raw reads and collapsed the reads into unique sequences, merging closely related sequences to remove PCR and sequencing errors. To assign V, D and J gene segments, CDR3 sequences were aligned to IMGT reference sequences. For a sequence to be retained, at least a six-nucleotide match to both a V gene segment and a J gene segment was required. A rearrangement counted as productive if the CDR3 had no stop codons and remained in frame with V and J, and every other rearrangement counted as non-productive. CDR3 was defined according to IMGT convention as the region running from the second conserved V-encoded cysteine to the conserved J-encoded phenylalanine. In an earlier analysis of 550 to 650 of the donors, sequences lacking an unambiguous match to a single V gene segment were excluded. In an earlier analysis of approximately 550 of the donors, V segments were called functional above 56.7% productive rearrangements and were called segregating when the between-donor standard deviation exceeded 5%. A statistical classification framework was built for diagnosing cytomegalovirus status from the catalog of TCR beta chain sequences. In a later analysis, V and J genes were assigned by comparing TCR nucleotide sequences against IMGT/GENE-DB human TR gene sequences. Using the TCRdist pipeline, a later analysis assigned CDR3 sequences along with most-parsimonious VDJ recombination scenarios. In a later analysis, each TCR beta chain was defined by its CDR3 amino acid sequence together with its V-gene family, and reads without a unique V-gene family were excluded. In a later analysis, 500 to 700 highly shared, low-generation-probability nucleotide sequences were removed to address suspected cross-contamination and a sequencing artifact. For each public chain, a later analysis derived a clonal expansion index from normalized ranks of inferred template counts within each repertoire. In a later analysis, generation probabilities were computed with a VDJ recombination model fitted to out-of-frame rearrangements, and the resulting probabilities were checked against IGoR. A later analysis scored TCR-TCR, TCR-HLA and TCR-CMV co-occurrence with hypergeometric tests, applying a repertoire-size bias correction to TCR pairs. A later analysis estimated false discovery rates by permuting HLA or CMV assignments 20 times. In a later analysis, co-occurring TCRs were grouped using DBSCAN, with TCRdist sequence similarity added in when clustering inside HLA-allele-positive subsets. Co-occurrence clustering excluded repertoires with fewer than 30,000 or more than 120,000 public chains, plus five with anomalous nucleotide sharing. The clones in this table, taken by TCRdb from immuneACCESS, are in-frame only. Not every clone is retained; where verified, under half of the shortfall comes from an unresolved V gene, and the cause of the rest is unknown. V and J calls and clone size are those listed in that table; D and trimming were worked out from the DNA. The table for this sample lists 100,000 or so clones; nearly 85% of them were counted only once. The leading ten clones occupy over 5% of the sample.

Notes on this clone: The antigen this receptor binds is unknown. Compared with germline, one end of the junction differs, possibly owing to a read error.

CDR1 is given as ENHRY and CDR2 as SYGVKD, both from the germline V gene. There are 11 amino acids in the CDR3, from cysteine to phenylalanine inclusive. Kept here is only the CDR3 DNA, which spans 33 bases and is read in frame from base 1. The V and J segments used are TRBV10-3 and TRBJ1-1; matching of 6 bases hints at TRBD1 as the D gene. This TCR came from a man aged 18 to 30 in good health and CMV-seronegative. The sequencing input was PBMCs. The nucleotide sequence reads as follows: TGTGCCAGCAGTATCGACAGGCAAGCTTTCTTT. Its protein is CASSIDRQAFF.